This is a list of T cell receptor beta chains from one sample in a study of human T cells and chemical hapten exposure. TCRdb re-analysed the RACE reads in MiXCR, keeping a single row per CDR3 protein. The profile shows around 380,000 distinct CDR3 sequences, approximately 5% of them singletons. Sequencing was performed on whole blood, taken in connection with sensitization to the hapten diphenylcyclopropenone (DPC). These receptors all come from a woman aged 45 to 65 with alopecia areata. Some clones in this sample may be carry-over from other donors' samples. CDR3s include the opening cysteine and the closing phenylalanine or tryptophan. D genes are given only for firm matches. Size tells how often a clone was seen (once, few, many) or the class of an expanded clone, and some rows leave it out.

clone_size,j_call,v_call,d_call,cdr3_aa,cdr3_nt
many,TRBJ1-4,TRBV12-3/TRBV12-4,TRBD1,CASSPDRDGPGEKLFF,TGTGCCAGCAGCCCCGACAGGGATGGACCCGGAGAAAAACTGTTTTTT
few,TRBJ2-6,TRBV6-2/TRBV6-3,-,CASSYHAGSPSGANVLTF,TGTGCCAGCAGTTATCACGCAGGGTCGCCGTCTGGGGCCAACGTCCTGACTTTC
many,TRBJ1-1,TRBV25-1,TRBD1,CASSDPSGGELTEAFF,TGTGCCAGCAGTGACCCGTCAGGGGGCGAGTTGACTGAAGCTTTCTTT
few,TRBJ1-2,TRBV24-1,-,CATSDSPKNYGYTF,TGTGCCACCAGTGATTCCCCCAAGAACTATGGCTACACCTTC
-,TRBJ1-1,TRBV9,-,CASSAKFNTEAFF,TGTGCCAGCAGCGCTAAGTTTAACACTGAAGCTTTCTTT
many,TRBJ2-3,TRBV7-2,-,CASGRLGDTQYF,TGTGCCAGCGGGCGATTGGGGGATACGCAGTATTTT
-,TRBJ2-3,TRBV12-3/TRBV12-4,-,CASSFGGFSTDTQYF,TGTGCCAGCAGTTTTGGGGGGTTTAGCACAGATACGCAGTATTTT
many,TRBJ2-7,TRBV3-1,TRBD2,CASSPYQGLAGAYEQYF,TGTGCCAGCAGCCCCTACCAGGGACTAGCGGGTGCATACGAGCAGTACTTC
-,TRBJ2-7,TRBV7-2,-,CASSFFRDEQYF,TGTGCCAGCAGCTTTTTCAGGGACGAGCAGTACTTC
few,TRBJ1-1,TRBV3-1,TRBD1,CASSLTGGAANTEAFF,TGTGCCAGCAGCCTGACAGGGGGCGCTGCGAACACTGAAGCTTTCTTT
-,TRBJ2-1,TRBV15,TRBD2,CATSRGTSETGNEQFF,TGTGCCACCAGCAGAGGGACTAGCGAAACGGGAAATGAGCAGTTCTTC
many,TRBJ2-5,TRBV9,-,CASSPGTPFKETQYF,TGTGCCAGCAGCCCGGGGACCCCGTTTAAAGAGACCCAGTACTTC
many,TRBJ2-3,TRBV5-1,-,CASSLLVHTDTQYF,TGCGCCAGCAGCTTGTTGGTTCACACAGATACGCAGTATTTT
many,TRBJ2-1,TRBV2,-,CASSGLGTPRNEQFF,TGTGCCAGCAGCGGCCTAGGTACGCCTAGAAATGAGCAGTTCTTC
-,TRBJ2-1,TRBV4-1,TRBD2,CASSLRDYRFDEQFF,TGCGCCAGCAGCCTAAGGGACTACCGTTTTGATGAGCAGTTCTTC
many,TRBJ1-6,TRBV7-2,-,CASSLVRLDSPLHF,TGTGCCAGCAGCTTAGTACGGTTGGATTCACCCCTCCACTTT
many,TRBJ2-3,TRBV5-1,-,CASRKFLASADTQYF,TGCGCCAGCAGGAAATTCCTAGCGTCCGCAGATACGCAGTATTTT
-,TRBJ1-5,TRBV12-3/TRBV12-4,-,CASRSRAGNQPQHF,TGTGCCAGCAGGAGCCGGGCAGGCAATCAGCCCCAGCATTTT
many,TRBJ1-1,TRBV12-5,TRBD1,CATQGVVNTEAFF,TGTGCTACCCAGGGGGTCGTGAACACTGAAGCTTTCTTT
many,TRBJ2-3,TRBV28,-,CASSPPADSTTQYF,TGTGCCAGCAGTCCCCCGGCAGACTCCACTACGCAGTATTTT
-,TRBJ2-1,TRBV27,-,CASSLSGVSLGQFF,TGTGCCAGCAGTTTATCGGGGGTATCACTGGGGCAGTTCTTC
-,TRBJ1-4,TRBV7-9,-,CASSSPGRLNEKLFF,TGTGCCAGCAGCTCACCGGGACGGCTTAATGAAAAACTGTTTTTT
-,TRBJ2-7,TRBV28,TRBD1,CASTGQNYEQYF,TGTGCCAGCACGGGACAGAACTACGAGCAGTACTTC
-,TRBJ2-1,TRBV28,-,CASRGVLAPLSYSYNEQFF,TGTGCCAGCAGGGGAGTGCTAGCGCCCTTGTCCTACTCCTACAATGAGCAGTTCTTC
many,TRBJ2-2,TRBV12-3/TRBV12-4,TRBD2,CASSLRPASGGANTGELFF,TGTGCCAGCAGTTTGAGACCTGCTAGCGGGGGGGCGAACACCGGGGAGCTGTTTTTT
-,TRBJ2-3,TRBV27,-,CASSFEEGRDTQYF,TGTGCCAGCAGTTTTGAGGAGGGCCGAGATACGCAGTATTTT
-,TRBJ2-3,TRBV7-6,-,CASSLVGVDTQYF,TGTGCCAGCAGCCTAGTAGGGGTAGATACGCAGTATTTT
many,TRBJ2-7,TRBV6-2/TRBV6-3,-,CASSYGNYEQYF,TGTGCCAGCAGTTACGGGAACTACGAGCAGTACTTC
many,TRBJ2-3,TRBV9,-,CASSVAARRGSPGADTQYF,TGTGCCAGCAGCGTAGCTGCCAGGAGAGGGAGCCCCGGGGCAGATACGCAGTATTTT
few,TRBJ2-7,TRBV7-8,TRBD2,CASSLRGEAYEQYF,TGTGCCAGCAGCTTACGGGGGGAAGCCTACGAGCAGTACTTC
-,TRBJ2-3,TRBV10-1,TRBD2,CASSGISGAEGDTQYF,TGCGCCAGCAGTGGAATTAGCGGGGCTGAGGGAGATACGCAGTATTTT
-,TRBJ2-4,TRBV6-5,TRBD1,CASSLEGQDDALAKNIQYF,TGTGCCAGCAGTTTAGAGGGACAGGACGACGCGCTAGCCAAAAACATTCAGTACTTC
many,TRBJ2-5,TRBV19,TRBD1,CASSLTGTVDKETQYF,TGTGCCAGTAGTCTCACCGGGACAGTCGACAAAGAGACCCAGTACTTC
many,TRBJ2-5,TRBV18,-,CASSPPIQQETQYF,TGTGCCAGCTCACCACCGATACAACAAGAGACCCAGTACTTC
-,TRBJ1-1,TRBV24-1,-,CATSDLRTPEAFF,TGTGCCACCAGTGATTTGAGGACGCCTGAAGCTTTCTTT
few,TRBJ2-7,TRBV6-1,-,CASSEAATIASYEQYF,TGTGCCAGCAGTGAAGCGGCGACGATAGCCTCCTACGAGCAGTACTTC
many,TRBJ2-1,TRBV27,TRBD2,CASSLRPPLAGRNNEQFF,TGTGCCAGCAGTTTACGTCCCCCCCTAGCGGGCAGGAACAATGAGCAGTTCTTC
-,TRBJ2-1,TRBV28,-,CASSLSPEYTYNEQFF,TGTGCCAGCAGTTTATCCCCAGAATATACCTACAATGAGCAGTTCTTC
few,TRBJ2-3,TRBV12-3/TRBV12-4,-,CASSLGTDTDTQYF,TGTGCCAGCAGTTTAGGGACAGACACAGATACGCAGTATTTT
many,TRBJ2-3,TRBV2,-,CASSDFTDTQYF,TGTGCCAGCAGTGACTTCACAGATACGCAGTATTTT
-,TRBJ1-2,TRBV24-1,TRBD1,CATSDPGQGHGYTF,TGTGCCACCAGTGATCCGGGACAGGGACATGGCTACACCTTC
many,TRBJ2-1,TRBV7-9,-,CASSLGPTLADEQFF,TGTGCCAGCAGCTTAGGCCCAACACTAGCTGATGAGCAGTTCTTC
many,TRBJ2-1,TRBV5-6,-,CASSLTGGLGNEQFF,TGTGCCAGCAGCTTGACAGGGGGACTAGGAAATGAGCAGTTCTTC
many,TRBJ2-3,TRBV15,-,CATSRASTDTQYF,TGTGCCACCAGCAGAGCTAGCACAGATACGCAGTATTTT
few,TRBJ2-3,TRBV9,TRBD2,CASSGGLAGVDTQYF,TGTGCCAGCAGCGGGGGACTAGCGGGAGTAGATACGCAGTATTTT
-,TRBJ1-2,TRBV28,TRBD1,CASSSGAELGTVYGYTF,TGTGCCAGCAGCTCCGGCGCTGAGCTCGGGACAGTCTATGGCTACACCTTC
many,TRBJ1-5,TRBV12-3/TRBV12-4,-,CASSLEQDQPQHF,TGTGCCAGCAGTTTAGAACAGGATCAGCCCCAGCATTTT
many,TRBJ1-3,TRBV10-3,-,CAISVGGTGNTIYF,TGTGCCATCAGTGTCGGGGGGACTGGAAACACCATATATTTT
-,TRBJ2-2,TRBV6-5,TRBD2,CASSPAGGYTGELFF,TGTGCCAGCAGCCCAGCGGGAGGGTACACCGGGGAGCTGTTTTTT
many,TRBJ2-3,TRBV27,TRBD2,CASSLVGLAGGPKDTQYF,TGTGCCAGCAGTTTGGTGGGACTAGCGGGGGGGCCCAAAGATACGCAGTATTTT